The present T cell receptor (beta chain) was sequenced within a study of blood T cell repertoires in COVID-19. Study background: Italy, Spain and the United States were the sources of the convalescent and acute COVID-19 samples. The cDNA or gDNA used as material had been derived from T cells, B-cell-depleted T cells, or PBMCs.

This clone was counted a single time. Per the authors' pipeline: Amplification with reference gene primers provided the estimates of nucleated cell counts. Clones were sequenced by immunoSEQ multiplex PCR, and TCRdb holds only the in-frame ones, with some missing. Clone size and V and J calls were adopted from that table, with D and trimming inferred from the DNA. The sample consists of almost 400,000 clones, more than 75% of them appearing once. The study assigned cohorts using participant-reported clinical history. The origin of this receptor is a woman aged 30 to 39 with acute COVID-19. Input material: PBMCs or T cells enriched from blood (not recorded which).

Here the CDR3 reads CASSRYSHTEAFF. The CDR3 bases are TGTGCCAGCTCACGCTACAGTCACACTGAAGCTTTCTTT. The V and J genes are TRBV18 and TRBJ1-1; unclear D gene. The CDR3 is 13 amino acids. Germline V lookup: CDR1 KGHSH, CDR2 LQKENI. V lost 4 bases to trimming and J lost 3 bases, with 9 bases between them.